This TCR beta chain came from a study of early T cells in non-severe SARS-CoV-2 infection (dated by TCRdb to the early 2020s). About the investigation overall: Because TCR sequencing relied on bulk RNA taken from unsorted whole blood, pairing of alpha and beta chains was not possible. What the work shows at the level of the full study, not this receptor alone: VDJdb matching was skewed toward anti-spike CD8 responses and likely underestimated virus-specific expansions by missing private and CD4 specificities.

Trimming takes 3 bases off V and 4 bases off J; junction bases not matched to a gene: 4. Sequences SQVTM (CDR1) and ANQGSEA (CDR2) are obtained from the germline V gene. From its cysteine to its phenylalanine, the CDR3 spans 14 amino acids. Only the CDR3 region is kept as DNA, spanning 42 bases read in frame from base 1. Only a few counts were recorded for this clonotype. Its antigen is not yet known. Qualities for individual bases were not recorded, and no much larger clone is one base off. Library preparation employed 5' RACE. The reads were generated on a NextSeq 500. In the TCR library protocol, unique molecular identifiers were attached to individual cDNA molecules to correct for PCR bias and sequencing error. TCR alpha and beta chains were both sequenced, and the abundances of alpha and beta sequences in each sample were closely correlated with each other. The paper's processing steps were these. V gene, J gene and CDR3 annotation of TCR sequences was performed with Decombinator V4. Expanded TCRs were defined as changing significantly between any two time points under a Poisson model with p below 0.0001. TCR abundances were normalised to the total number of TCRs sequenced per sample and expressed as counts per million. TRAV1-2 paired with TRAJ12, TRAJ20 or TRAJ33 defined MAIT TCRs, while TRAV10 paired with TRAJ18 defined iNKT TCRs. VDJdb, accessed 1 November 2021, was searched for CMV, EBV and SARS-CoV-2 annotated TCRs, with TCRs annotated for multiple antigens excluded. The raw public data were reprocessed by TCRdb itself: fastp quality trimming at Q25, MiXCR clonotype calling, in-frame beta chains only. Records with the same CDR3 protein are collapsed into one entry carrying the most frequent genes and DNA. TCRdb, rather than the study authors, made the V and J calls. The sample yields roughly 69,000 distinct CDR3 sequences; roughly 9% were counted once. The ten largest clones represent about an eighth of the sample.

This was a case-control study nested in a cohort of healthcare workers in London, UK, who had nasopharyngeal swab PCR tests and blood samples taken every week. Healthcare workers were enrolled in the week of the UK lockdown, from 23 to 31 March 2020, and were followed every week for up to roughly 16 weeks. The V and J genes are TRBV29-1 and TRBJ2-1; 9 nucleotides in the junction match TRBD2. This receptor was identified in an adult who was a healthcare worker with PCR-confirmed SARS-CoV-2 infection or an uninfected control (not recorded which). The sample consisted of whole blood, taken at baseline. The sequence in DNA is TGCAGCGTTGATTCTAGCGGGATGTACAATGAGCAGTTCTTC. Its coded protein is CSVDSSGMYNEQFF.